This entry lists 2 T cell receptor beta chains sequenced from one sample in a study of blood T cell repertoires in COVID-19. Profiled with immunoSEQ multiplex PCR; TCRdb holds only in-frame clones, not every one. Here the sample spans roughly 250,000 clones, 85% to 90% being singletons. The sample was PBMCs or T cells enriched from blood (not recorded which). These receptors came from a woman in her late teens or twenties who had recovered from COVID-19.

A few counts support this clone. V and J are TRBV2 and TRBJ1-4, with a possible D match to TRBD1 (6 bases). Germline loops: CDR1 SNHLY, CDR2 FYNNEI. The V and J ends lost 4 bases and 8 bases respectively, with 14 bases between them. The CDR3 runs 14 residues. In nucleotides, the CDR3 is TGTGCCAGCAGTGTAGCGGGGGCAGGGGAAAAACTGTTTTTT. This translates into CASSVAGAGEKLFF.

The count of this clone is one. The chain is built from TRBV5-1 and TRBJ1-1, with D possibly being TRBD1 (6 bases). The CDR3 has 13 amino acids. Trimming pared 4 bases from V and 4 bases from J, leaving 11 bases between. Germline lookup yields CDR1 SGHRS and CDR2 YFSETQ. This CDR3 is CASSPPGATEAFF. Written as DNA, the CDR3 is TGCGCCAGCAGCCCACCAGGGGCCACTGAAGCTTTCTTT.